A selection of T cell receptor beta chains follows, all from one sample in a study of T-cell memory formation after mild COVID-19. TCRdb used MiXCR to reprocess the 5' RACE reads, holding one entry per CDR3 protein. The table has some 250,000 distinct CDR3 sequences, roughly 17% seen once. Sequenced: PBMCs or a T cell subset sorted from them (not recorded which). All receptors come from a man younger than 35 who had mild COVID-19 (a few samples of this study predate the infection). Cell type and time point are not known. Both conserved end residues are part of each CDR3. The D gene is left open where the match is weak. For some rows the clone size is stated as once, few or many, or as a class when expanded; others skip it.

j_call v_call clone_size d_call cdr3_nt cdr3_aa
TRBJ2-3 TRBV6-2/TRBV6-3 . . TGTGCCAGCAAGGCCCTCGGGGATACGCAGTATTTT CASKALGDTQYF
TRBJ1-6 TRBV7-9 . . TGTGCCAGCAGCTTGCTAACAGGACTTTATAATTCACCCCTCCACTTT CASSLLTGLYNSPLHF
TRBJ1-5 TRBV7-2 . . TGTGCCAGCAGCTTAGTTGGGGGGGATGGCAATCAGCCCCAGCATTTT CASSLVGGDGNQPQHF
TRBJ2-5 TRBV20-1 . . TGCAGGCCCGGAAACGCAGAGACCCAGTACTTC CRPGNAETQYF
TRBJ2-7 TRBV5-5 . . TGTCTTCGGAGGGTCTCCTACGAGCAGTACTTC CLRRVSYEQYF
TRBJ2-3 TRBV5-6 few . TGTGCCAGCAGCTTGTTGGGGACAGATACGCAGTATTTT CASSLLGTDTQYF
TRBJ1-2 TRBV6-1 few . TGTGCCAGCAGTGAACAGGGAGACTATGGCTACACCTTC CASSEQGDYGYTF
TRBJ2-3 TRBV19 . TRBD2 TGTGCCAGTAGTCCGCTGCTCACTAGCGGGGGAGCAGATACGCAGTATTTT CASSPLLTSGGADTQYF
TRBJ2-7 TRBV7-2 many . TGTGCCAGCAGCCTCGACGGGGCCAGCGAGCAGTACTTC CASSLDGASEQYF
TRBJ1-1 TRBV6-5 few TRBD1 TGTGCCAGCAGTCTCGGACAGGACTGGAACACTGAAGCTTTCTTT CASSLGQDWNTEAFF
TRBJ1-2 TRBV10-3 . . TGTGCCATCAGAAACCGGGAACAGAAACACTTTTATGGCTACACCTTC CAIRNREQKHFYGYTF
TRBJ2-3 TRBV4-3 . . TGCGCCAGCAGCCCCTCAACCCAGGGGGGGAATACGCAGTATTTT CASSPSTQGGNTQYF
TRBJ2-1 TRBV10-3 few . TGTGCCACCTATCCGGGGCTGCCCTACAATGAGCAGTTCTTC CATYPGLPYNEQFF
TRBJ1-4 TRBV2 . . TGTGCCAGCAGTGACTTTGAAAAACTGTTTTTT CASSDFEKLFF
TRBJ2-5 TRBV27 . . TGTGCCAGCAGTTTGTCGCCGACGCGGGAGACCCAGTACTTC CASSLSPTRETQYF
TRBJ1-1 TRBV6-1 . . TGTGCCAGCAGAGCTACGGGGAACACTGAAGCTTTCTTT CASRATGNTEAFF
TRBJ1-2 TRBV30 . . TGTGCCTGGAGCACCGCGACAGTCCTATATGGCTACACCTTC CAWSTATVLYGYTF
TRBJ2-1 TRBV6-2/TRBV6-3 few . TGTGCCAGCACCCGATTGGGCGTCGAGCAGTTCTTC CASTRLGVEQFF
TRBJ1-1 TRBV12-3/TRBV12-4 few TRBD1 TGTGCCAGCAGTCACCGACAGGGCTTACCAGTAGCTTTCTTT CASSHRQGLPVAFF
TRBJ1-2 TRBV10-3 few . TGTGCCATCAGCACCCTGACAGAAGTGGATGGCTACACCTTC CAISTLTEVDGYTF
TRBJ2-7 TRBV9 . . TGTGCCAGCAGCCACCGCCCCGGGACTCCATTCGAGCAGTACTTC CASSHRPGTPFEQYF
TRBJ2-1 TRBV20-1 many . TGCAGTGCTAGAAGGGAGGATGAGCAGTTCTTC CSARREDEQFF
TRBJ1-2 TRBV3-1 . . TGTGCCAGCAGCCAAGGGGGGTCCACAGGCGGCTACACCTTC CASSQGGSTGGYTF
TRBJ2-1 TRBV9 . . TGTGCCAGCAGCGTAGGGGGTGCCCGAACCTACAATGAGCAGTTCTTC CASSVGGARTYNEQFF
TRBJ2-7 TRBV11-2 . . TGTGCCAGCAGCAGGGACTTCGGCCCCTCCTACTACGAGCAGTACTTC CASSRDFGPSYYEQYF
TRBJ1-2 TRBV7-9 . . TGTGCCAGCCAGGACCCGAGACAGGCGAGAACCTATGGCTACACCTTC CASQDPRQARTYGYTF
TRBJ2-7 TRBV30 many . TGTGCCTGGATCTACGGTGGGGGAACGGGCGAGCAGTACTTC CAWIYGGGTGEQYF
TRBJ2-5 TRBV3-1 many . TGTGCCAGCAGCCTACGACAGGCTGCCGGGGAGACCCAGTACTTC CASSLRQAAGETQYF
TRBJ1-1 TRBV5-1 few . TGCGCCAGCAGCTTGAGGCCAGGGTCTGATGAAGCTTTCTTT CASSLRPGSDEAFF
TRBJ2-3 TRBV15 many . TGTGCCACCAGCGCCACTCGTAAAGATACGCAGTATTTT CATSATRKDTQYF
TRBJ1-4 TRBV7-2 . . TGTGCCAGCAGCCAAAGGGGCAGGAATGAAAAACTGTTTTTT CASSQRGRNEKLFF
TRBJ2-5 TRBV9 few . TGTGCCAGCAGCGTGGGGGAGTTTCAAGAGACCCAGTACTTC CASSVGEFQETQYF
TRBJ2-3 TRBV7-6 . . TGTGCCAGCAGCCGGGCCGCAGATACGCAGTATTTT CASSRAADTQYF
TRBJ2-3 TRBV7-2 many . TGTGCCAGCGGCGGGTACGCAGATACGCAGTATTTT CASGGYADTQYF
TRBJ1-5 TRBV6-2/TRBV6-3 . . TGTGCCAGCAGCCCAACCGGCTTGACTCAGCCCCAGCATTTT CASSPTGLTQPQHF
TRBJ2-5 TRBV10-3 few TRBD2 TGTGCCATCAGTGACCTTAGCGGGGGCGAAGAGACCCAGTACTTC CAISDLSGGEETQYF
TRBJ1-1 TRBV6-2/TRBV6-3 . TRBD1 TGTGCCAGCAGTACACTACCGACAGGACAGGGAGGGACTGAAGCTTTCTTT CASSTLPTGQGGTEAFF
TRBJ1-2 TRBV27 . . TGTGCCAGCAGTCTCTCTCCCGGGACGGTCTATGGCTACACCTTC CASSLSPGTVYGYTF
TRBJ2-3 TRBV5-1 few TRBD1 TGCGCCAGCAGGGACAGGCCGACTAGCACAGATACGCAGTATTTT CASRDRPTSTDTQYF
TRBJ1-2 TRBV11-2 . TRBD1 TGTGCCAGCAGCTTGGGATTCCGGACAGGGAGTAACTATGGCTACACCTTC CASSLGFRTGSNYGYTF
TRBJ1-1 TRBV5-1 . TRBD1 TGCGCCAGCAGCGTAGACAGGGGCGCTGAAGCTTTCTTT CASSVDRGAEAFF
TRBJ2-5 TRBV7-9 . . TGTGCCAGCAGCTTACTTCCCCGGGGAGGCCTGCAAGAGACCCAGTACTTC CASSLLPRGGLQETQYF
TRBJ2-1 TRBV5-6 . . TGTGCCAGCAGCTCATATGACTCGTCCTACAATGAGCAGTTCTTC CASSSYDSSYNEQFF
TRBJ2-2 TRBV12-3/TRBV12-4 . TRBD1 TGTGCCAGCAGTTCGATTACCACAGGGGTAGTCCACGGGGAGCTGTTTTTT CASSSITTGVVHGELFF
TRBJ1-2 TRBV29-1 . . TGCAGCGTTGGCCGGAATGAAGGCTACACCTTC CSVGRNEGYTF